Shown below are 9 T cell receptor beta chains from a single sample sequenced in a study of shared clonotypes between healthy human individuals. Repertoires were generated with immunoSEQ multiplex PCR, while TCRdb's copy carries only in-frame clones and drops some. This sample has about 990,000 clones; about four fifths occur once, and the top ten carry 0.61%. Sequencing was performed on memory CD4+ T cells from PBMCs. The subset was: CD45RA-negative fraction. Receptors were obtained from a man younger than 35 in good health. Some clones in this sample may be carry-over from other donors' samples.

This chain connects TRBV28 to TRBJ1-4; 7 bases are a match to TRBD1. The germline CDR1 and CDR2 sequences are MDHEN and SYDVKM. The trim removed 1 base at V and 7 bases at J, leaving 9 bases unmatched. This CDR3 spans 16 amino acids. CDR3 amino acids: CASSLSGRGRGEKLFF. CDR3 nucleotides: TGTGCCAGCAGTTTATCAGGCAGGGGGAGGGGTGAAAAACTGTTTTTT.

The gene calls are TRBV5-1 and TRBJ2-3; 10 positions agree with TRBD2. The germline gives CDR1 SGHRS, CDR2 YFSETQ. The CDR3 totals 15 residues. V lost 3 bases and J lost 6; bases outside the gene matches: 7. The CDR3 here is CASSYSSGSSDTQYF. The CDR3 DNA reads TGCGCCAGCAGCTACTCTAGCGGGAGTAGCGATACGCAGTATTTT.

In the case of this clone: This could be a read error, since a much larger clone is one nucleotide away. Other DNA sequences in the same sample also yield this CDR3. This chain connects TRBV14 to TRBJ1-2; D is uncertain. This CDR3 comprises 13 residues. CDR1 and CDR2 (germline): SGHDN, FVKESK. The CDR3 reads CASSQGGYYGYTF. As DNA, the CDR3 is TGTGCCAGCAGCCAAGGCGGATACTATGGCTACACATTC.

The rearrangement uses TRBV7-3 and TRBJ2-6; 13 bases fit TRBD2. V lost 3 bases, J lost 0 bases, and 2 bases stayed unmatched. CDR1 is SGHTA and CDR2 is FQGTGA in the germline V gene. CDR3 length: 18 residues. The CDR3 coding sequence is TGTGCCAGCAGCTTCCGACTAGCGGGAGGCTCTGGGGCCAACGTCCTGACTTTC. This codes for CASSFRLAGGSGANVLTF.

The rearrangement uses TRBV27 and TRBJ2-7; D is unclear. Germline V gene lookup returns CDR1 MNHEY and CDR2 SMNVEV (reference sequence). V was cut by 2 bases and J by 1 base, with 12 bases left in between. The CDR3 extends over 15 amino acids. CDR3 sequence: CASSLTQAQSYEQYF. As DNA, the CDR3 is TGTGCCAGCAGTTTAACGCAGGCACAGTCCTACGAGCAGTACTTC.

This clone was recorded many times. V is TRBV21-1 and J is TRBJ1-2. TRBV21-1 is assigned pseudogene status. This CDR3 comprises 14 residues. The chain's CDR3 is CASSKALPNYGYTF. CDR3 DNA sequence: TGTGCCAGCTCTAAGGCGCTCCCTAACTATGGCTACACCTTC.

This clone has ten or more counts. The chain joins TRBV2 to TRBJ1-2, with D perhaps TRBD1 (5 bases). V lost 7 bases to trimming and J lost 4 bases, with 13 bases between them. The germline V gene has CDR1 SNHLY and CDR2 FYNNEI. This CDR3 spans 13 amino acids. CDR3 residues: CASTGDGGYGYTF. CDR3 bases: TGTGCCAGCACTGGGGATGGGGGCTATGGCTACACCTTC.

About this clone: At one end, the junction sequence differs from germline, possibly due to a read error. The CDR3 DNA follows: TGTGCCGGCAGGGGATTACAAGAGACCCAGTACTTC. Translated: CAGRGLQETQYF. The chain employs TRBV2 and TRBJ2-5, with D perhaps TRBD1 (6 bases). Germline loops: CDR1 SNHLY, CDR2 FYNNEI. This CDR3 has 12 residues.

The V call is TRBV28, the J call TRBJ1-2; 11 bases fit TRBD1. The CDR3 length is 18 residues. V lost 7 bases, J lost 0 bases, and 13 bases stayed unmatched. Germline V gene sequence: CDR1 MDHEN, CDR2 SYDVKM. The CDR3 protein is CASTTRPGTGGSNYGYTF. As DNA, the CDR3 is TGTGCCAGCACCACCCGTCCCGGGACAGGGGGATCTAACTATGGCTACACCTTC.